This T cell receptor (beta chain) was captured in a study of response to subunit inactivated influenza vaccine. Whole-study results and caveats: Each seasonal influenza vaccination recruits few new T cells, the authors suggested.

This clonotype was seen more than once but under ten times. Its specificity is not known. MiXCR, applied by TCRdb to the RT-PCR reads, yields one record per CDR3 protein. The sample records some 500,000 distinct CDR3 sequences, more than 15% being singletons. This CDR3 contains 11 residues. V was trimmed by 0 bases and J by 9 bases, leaving 7 bases between them. Germline V gene lookup returns CDR1 DFQATT and CDR2 SNEGSKA (reference sequence). V and J are TRBV20-1 and TRBJ2-3, with D tentatively TRBD1 or TRBD2 (5 bases each). This specimen consisted of CD4+ T cells sorted from PBMCs, obtained around 25 months after vaccination. The clonotype originates from a man aged 45 to 70 who received an inactivated influenza vaccine. The CDR3, as DNA: TGCAGTGCTAGAGATCGGGGCACGCAGTATTTT. It codes for CSARDRGTQYF.